The rows below give T cell receptor beta chains drawn from one sample of a study of control samples from healthy donors and cancer patients. TCRdb's copy holds only in-frame clones and misses some; the assay was immunoSEQ multiplex PCR. This repertoire shows 150,000 to 200,000 clones, 80% to 95% found once; its top ten account for over 4%. The specimen was blood. The receptors shown here come from a woman aged 55 to 70 in good health. CDR3s include the opening cysteine and the closing phenylalanine or tryptophan.

V: TRBV2
J: TRBJ1-5
CDR3: CASSETGRDQPQHF

V: TRBV10-3
J: TRBJ1-1
CDR3: CAISESIGTTEAFF

V: TRBV9
J: TRBJ1-2
CDR3: CASRGSDVGGYGYTF

V: TRBV5-1
J: TRBJ2-3
CDR3: CASSKGLPAETDTQYF

V: TRBV6-1
J: TRBJ1-2
CDR3: CASSEAAGLDGYTF

V: TRBV5-6
J: TRBJ2-1
CDR3: CASSEGTRRGNEQFF

V: TRBV19
J: TRBJ1-1
CDR3: CASSLTRAEGEAFF

V: TRBV9
J: TRBJ1-1
CDR3: CASSVFSETEAFF

V: TRBV6-2/TRBV6-3
J: TRBJ2-1
CDR3: CASSPPGVAGRSSYNEQFF

V: TRBV19
J: TRBJ1-3
CDR3: CASRSQGSGNTIYF

V: TRBV5-4
J: TRBJ1-1
CDR3: CASSFVDAGFRTEAFF

V: TRBV19
J: TRBJ2-3
CDR3: CASSIGGTGRTDTQYF

V: TRBV7-2
J: TRBJ1-2
CDR3: CASSPQGKGRSYGYTF

V: TRBV27
J: TRBJ2-2
CDR3: CASGGFGRGDNTGELFF

V: TRBV6-5
J: TRBJ2-7
CDR3: CASSPRTANYEQYF

V: TRBV3-1/TRBV3-2
J: TRBJ1-2
CDR3: CASSQVFRQGLSGYTF

V: TRBV19
J: TRBJ1-2
CDR3: CASSADLVYGYTF

V: TRBV7-3
J: TRBJ1-2
CDR3: CASSLQANYGYTF

V: TRBV10-3
J: TRBJ1-2
CDR3: CAITPRDRDYGYTF

V: TRBV7-9
J: TRBJ1-5
CDR3: CASSRGDTATFYQPQHF

V: TRBV11-2
J: TRBJ1-5
CDR3: CASSSQGDQPQHF

V: TRBV13
J: TRBJ2-3
CDR3: CASSPTPGQGGLDTQYF

V: TRBV3-1/TRBV3-2
J: TRBJ2-5
CDR3: CASSQSSGTSRQETQYF

V: TRBV5-1
J: TRBJ2-3
CDR3: CASSFSGGGIDTQYF

V: TRBV19
J: TRBJ1-1
CDR3: CASNDGQGVRNTEAFF

V: TRBV19
J: TRBJ1-5
CDR3: CASSIYPGASQPQHF

V: TRBV12-3/TRBV12-4
J: TRBJ2-5
CDR3: CASSFGGETQYF

V: TRBV6-1
J: TRBJ1-5
CDR3: CASSEANGQPQHF

V: TRBV18
J: TRBJ2-1
CDR3: CASSPRTGPEQFF

V: TRBV19
J: TRBJ2-7
CDR3: CASTPQGTLTSEQYF

V: TRBV6-5
J: TRBJ1-1
CDR3: CASSYGSGMNTEAFF

V: TRBV6-2/TRBV6-3
J: TRBJ2-3
CDR3: CASSPIQGGDTQYF

V: TRBV19
J: TRBJ2-5
CDR3: CASSRDREQETQYF